The sample holds a few counts of the clone carrying this T cell receptor beta chain. CDR3 length: 13 residues. Losses at the gene ends were 6 bases for V and 4 bases for J; bases not matched to a gene: 3. Germline CDR1 SGHTA, CDR2 FQGNSA. This sample is part of a study of early T cells in non-severe SARS-CoV-2 infection. The library protocol tagged individual cDNA molecules with unique molecular identifiers. TCRdb reprocessed the 5' RACE reads via MiXCR and lists one record per CDR3 protein. There are 65,000 to 85,000 distinct CDR3 sequences in the sample; approximately 13% occur only once, and approximately 5.2% lies in the top ten.

The TCR originated in an adult who was a healthcare worker with PCR-confirmed SARS-CoV-2 infection or an uninfected control (not recorded which). The chain employs TRBV7-2 and TRBJ2-3, with 8 positions matching TRBD1. Sequenced input: whole blood. In DNA form, the CDR3 reads TGTGCCAGCAGTAAACAGGGGGCAGATACGCAGTATTTT. This codes for CASSKQGADTQYF.